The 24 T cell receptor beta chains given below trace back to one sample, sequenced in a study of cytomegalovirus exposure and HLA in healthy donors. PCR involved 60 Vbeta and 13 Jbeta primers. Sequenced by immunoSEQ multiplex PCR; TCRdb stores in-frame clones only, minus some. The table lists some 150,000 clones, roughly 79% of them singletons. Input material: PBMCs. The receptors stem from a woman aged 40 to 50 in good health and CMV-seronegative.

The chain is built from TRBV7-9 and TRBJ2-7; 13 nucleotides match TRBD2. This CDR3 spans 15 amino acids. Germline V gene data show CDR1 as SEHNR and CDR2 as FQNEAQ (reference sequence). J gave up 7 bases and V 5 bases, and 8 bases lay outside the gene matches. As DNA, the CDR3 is TGTGCCAGCAGCCCAGGACTAGCGGGAGCTGGTGAGCAGTACTTC. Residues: CASSPGLAGAGEQYF.

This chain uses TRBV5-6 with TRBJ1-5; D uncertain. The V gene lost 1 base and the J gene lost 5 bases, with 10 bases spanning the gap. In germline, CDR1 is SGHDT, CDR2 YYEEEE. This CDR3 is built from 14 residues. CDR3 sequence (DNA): TGTGCCAGCAGCTTGAGAACAGACGATCAGCCCCAGCATTTT. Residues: CASSLRTDDQPQHF.

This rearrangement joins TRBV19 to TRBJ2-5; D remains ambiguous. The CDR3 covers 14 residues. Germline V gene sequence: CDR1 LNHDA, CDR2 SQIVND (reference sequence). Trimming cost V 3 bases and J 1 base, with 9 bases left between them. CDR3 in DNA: TGTGCCAGTAGTATTAGAGGCAGCCAAGAGACCCAGTACTTC. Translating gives CASSIRGSQETQYF.

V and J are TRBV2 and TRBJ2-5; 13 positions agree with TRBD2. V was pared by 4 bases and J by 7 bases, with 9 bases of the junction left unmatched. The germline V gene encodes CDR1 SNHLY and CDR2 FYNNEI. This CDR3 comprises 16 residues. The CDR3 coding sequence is TGTGCCAGCAGTGCTGGACTAGCGGGGGTAGGAGTGACCCAGTACTTC. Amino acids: CASSAGLAGVGVTQYF.

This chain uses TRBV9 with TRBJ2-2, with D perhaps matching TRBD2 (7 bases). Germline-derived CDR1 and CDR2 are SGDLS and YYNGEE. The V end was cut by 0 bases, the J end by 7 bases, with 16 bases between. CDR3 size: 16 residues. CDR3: CASSVAGGGTDGELFF. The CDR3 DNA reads TGTGCCAGCAGCGTAGCGGGGGGCGGAACTGACGGGGAGCTGTTTTTT.

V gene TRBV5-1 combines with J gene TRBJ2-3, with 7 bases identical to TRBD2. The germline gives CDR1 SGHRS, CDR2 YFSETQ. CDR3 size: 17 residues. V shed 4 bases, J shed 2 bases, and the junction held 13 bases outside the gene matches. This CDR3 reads CASSPSPVAGFTDTQYF. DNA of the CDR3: TGCGCCAGCAGCCCGAGTCCCGTAGCGGGTTTCACAGATACGCAGTATTTT.

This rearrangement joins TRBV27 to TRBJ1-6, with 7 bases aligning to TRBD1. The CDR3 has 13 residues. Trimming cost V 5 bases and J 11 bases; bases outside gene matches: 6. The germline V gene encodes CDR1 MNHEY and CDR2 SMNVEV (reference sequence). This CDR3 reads CASSQTTGTPLHF. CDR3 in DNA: TGTGCCAGCAGTCAAACGACAGGGACACCCCTCCACTTT.

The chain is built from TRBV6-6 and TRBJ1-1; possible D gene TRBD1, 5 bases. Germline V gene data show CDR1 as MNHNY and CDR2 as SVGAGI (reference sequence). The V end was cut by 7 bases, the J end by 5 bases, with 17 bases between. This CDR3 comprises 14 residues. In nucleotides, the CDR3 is TGTGCCAGCACCCTCTCCAGGGATGGGACTGAAGCTTTCTTT. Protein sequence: CASTLSRDGTEAFF.

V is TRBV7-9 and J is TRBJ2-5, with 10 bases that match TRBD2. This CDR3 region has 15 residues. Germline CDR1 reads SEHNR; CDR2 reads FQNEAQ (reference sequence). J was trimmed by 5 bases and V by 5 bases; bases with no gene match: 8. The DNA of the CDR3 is TGTGCCAGCAGCCCGAGGGGAGCGGGAGGGGAGACCCAGTACTTC. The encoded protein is CASSPRGAGGETQYF.

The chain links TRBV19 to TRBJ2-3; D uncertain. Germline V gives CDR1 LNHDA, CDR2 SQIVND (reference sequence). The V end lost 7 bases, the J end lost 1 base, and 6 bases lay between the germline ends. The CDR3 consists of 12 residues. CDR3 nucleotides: TGTGCCAGTAAGAGCGGCACAGATACGCAGTATTTT. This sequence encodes CASKSGTDTQYF.

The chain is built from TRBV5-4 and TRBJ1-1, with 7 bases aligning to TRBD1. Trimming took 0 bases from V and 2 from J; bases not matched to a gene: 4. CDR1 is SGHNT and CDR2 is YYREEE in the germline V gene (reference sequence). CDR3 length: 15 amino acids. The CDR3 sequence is CASSLAGTANTEAFF. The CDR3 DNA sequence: TGTGCCAGCAGCTTGGCCGGGACAGCAAACACTGAAGCTTTCTTT.

The CDR3 region is CASRTGRDTGELFF. The CDR3 region has the DNA TGTGCCAGCAGGACAGGGCGAGACACCGGGGAGCTGTTTTTT. The rearrangement uses TRBV2 and TRBJ2-2; 7 bases match TRBD1. CDR3 length: 14 residues. Trimming removed 6 bases from V and 3 bases from J; junction bases left unmatched: 4. Per the germline V gene, CDR1 is SNHLY and CDR2 is FYNNEI.

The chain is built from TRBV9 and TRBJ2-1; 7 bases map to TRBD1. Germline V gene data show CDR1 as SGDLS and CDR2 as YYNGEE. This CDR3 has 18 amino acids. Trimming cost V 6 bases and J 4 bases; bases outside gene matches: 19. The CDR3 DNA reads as TGTGCCAGCACCTTCATTAAGCCCCCGGGACAGACGTACAATGAGCAGTTCTTC. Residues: CASTFIKPPGQTYNEQFF.

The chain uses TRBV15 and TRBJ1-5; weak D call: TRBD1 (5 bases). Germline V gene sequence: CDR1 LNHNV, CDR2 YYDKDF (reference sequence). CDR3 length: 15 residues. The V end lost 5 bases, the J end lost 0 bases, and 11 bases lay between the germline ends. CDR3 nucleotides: TGTGCCACCAGCCCGGGACTGATTAGCAATCAGCCCCAGCATTTT. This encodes CATSPGLISNQPQHF. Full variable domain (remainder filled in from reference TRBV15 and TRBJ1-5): DAMVIQNPRYQVTQFGKPVTLSCSQTLNHNVMYWYQQKSSQAPKLLFHYYDKDFNNEADTPDNFQSRRPNTSFCFLDIRSPGLGDTAMYLCATSPGLISNQPQHFGDGTRLSIL.

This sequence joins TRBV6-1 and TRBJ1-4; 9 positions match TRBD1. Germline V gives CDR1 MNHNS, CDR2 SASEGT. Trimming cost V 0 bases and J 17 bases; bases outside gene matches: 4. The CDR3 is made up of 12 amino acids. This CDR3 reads CASSEAWTGEFF. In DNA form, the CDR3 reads TGTGCCAGCAGTGAAGCGTGGACAGGGGAATTTTTT.

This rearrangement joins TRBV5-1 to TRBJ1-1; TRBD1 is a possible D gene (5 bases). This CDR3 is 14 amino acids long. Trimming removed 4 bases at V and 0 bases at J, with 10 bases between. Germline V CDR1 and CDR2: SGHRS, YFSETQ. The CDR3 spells CASSREGMNTEAFF. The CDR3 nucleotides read TGCGCCAGCAGCAGGGAGGGGATGAACACTGAAGCTTTCTTT. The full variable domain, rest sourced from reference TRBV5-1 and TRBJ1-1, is KAGVTQTPRYLIKTRGQQVTLSCSPISGHRSVSWYQQTPGQGLQFLFEYFSETQRNKGNFPGRFSGRQFSNSRSEMNVSTLELGDSALYLCASSREGMNTEAFFGQGTRLTVV.

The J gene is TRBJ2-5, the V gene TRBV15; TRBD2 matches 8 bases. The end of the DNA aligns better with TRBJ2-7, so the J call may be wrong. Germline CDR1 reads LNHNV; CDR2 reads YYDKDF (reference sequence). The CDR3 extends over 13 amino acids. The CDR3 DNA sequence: TGTGCCACGAGATTGACTAGCGCCTACGAGCAGTACTTC. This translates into CATRLTSAYEQYF.

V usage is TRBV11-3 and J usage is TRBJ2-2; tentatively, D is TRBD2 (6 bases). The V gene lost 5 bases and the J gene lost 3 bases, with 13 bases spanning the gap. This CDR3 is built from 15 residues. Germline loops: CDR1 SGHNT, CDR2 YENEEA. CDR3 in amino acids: CASSRSSGDTGELFF. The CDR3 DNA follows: TGTGCCAGCAGCCGATCGTCGGGAGACACCGGGGAGCTGTTTTTT.

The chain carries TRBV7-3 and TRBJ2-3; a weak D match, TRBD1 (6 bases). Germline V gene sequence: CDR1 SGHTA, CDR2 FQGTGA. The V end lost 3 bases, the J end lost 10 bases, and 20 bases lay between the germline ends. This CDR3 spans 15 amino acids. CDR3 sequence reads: CASSFGRGFGSPQYF. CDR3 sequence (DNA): TGTGCCAGCAGCTTCGGCAGGGGTTTTGGGAGTCCGCAGTATTTT.

The DNA for the CDR3 is TGTGCCAGCAGCCGGGACAGGGTGTTAGGGACTGAAGCTTTCTTT. It specifies CASSRDRVLGTEAFF. The chain carries TRBV25-1 and TRBJ1-1, with 9 positions matching TRBD1. V shed 6 bases and J 5 bases; nucleotides not matched to a gene: 10. CDR1 and CDR2 from the germline V gene are MGHDK and SYGVNS. This CDR3 is 15 amino acids long. The entire variable domain, with the rest obtained from reference TRBV25-1 and TRBJ1-1, is as follows: EADIYQTPRYLVIGTGKKITLECSQTMGHDKMYWYQQDPGMELHLIHYSYGVNSTEKGDLSSESTVSRIRTEHFPLTLESARPSHTSQYLCASSRDRVLGTEAFFGQGTRLTVV.

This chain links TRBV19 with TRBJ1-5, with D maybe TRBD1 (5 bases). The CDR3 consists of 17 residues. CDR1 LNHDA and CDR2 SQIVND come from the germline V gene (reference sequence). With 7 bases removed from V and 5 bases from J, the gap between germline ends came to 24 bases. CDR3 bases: TGTGCCAGTAAATCATCCCGGACACTTAGGATTTATCAGCCCCAGCATTTT. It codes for CASKSSRTLRIYQPQHF.

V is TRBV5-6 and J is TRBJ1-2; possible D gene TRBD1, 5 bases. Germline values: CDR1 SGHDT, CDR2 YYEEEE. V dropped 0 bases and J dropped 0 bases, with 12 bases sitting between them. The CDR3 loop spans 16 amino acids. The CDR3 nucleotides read TGTGCCAGCAGCTTGGGTACAGACAGAGCTAACTATGGCTACACCTTC. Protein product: CASSLGTDRANYGYTF.

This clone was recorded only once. The CDR3 DNA reads as TGTGCCAGCTCACCACTCGGGGGGAGCACAGATACGCAGTATTTT. As protein: CASSPLGGSTDTQYF. This chain connects TRBV18 to TRBJ2-3; TRBD2 matches at 7 bases. Germline values: CDR1 KGHSH, CDR2 LQKENI. With 1 base clipped from V and 0 bases from J, the junction kept 1 base outside the gene matches. This CDR3 region has 15 residues.

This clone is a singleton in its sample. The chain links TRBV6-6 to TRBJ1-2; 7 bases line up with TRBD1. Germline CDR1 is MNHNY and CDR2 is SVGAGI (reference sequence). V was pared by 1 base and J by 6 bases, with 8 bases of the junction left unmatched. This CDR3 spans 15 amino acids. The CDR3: CASSYYDRVRDGYTF. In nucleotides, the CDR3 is TGTGCCAGCAGTTACTACGACAGGGTCAGGGATGGCTACACCTTC.